The 14 T cell receptor beta chains in this list originate from one sample, sequenced in a study of blood T cell repertoires in COVID-19. Clones were read by immunoSEQ multiplex PCR, and TCRdb kept only the in-frame ones, dropping some. This sample has a few hundred thousand clones; approximately 92% occur once, and the top ten carry roughly 1%. Sequencing was performed on PBMCs or T cells enriched from blood (not recorded which). Receptors were obtained from a man between 18 and 29 years old who had recovered from COVID-19.

This sequence joins TRBV28 and TRBJ2-1; 10 nucleotides agree with TRBD2. This CDR3 is 15 amino acids long. CDR1 and CDR2 (germline): MDHEN, SYDVKM. The J segment lost 5 bases and the V segment lost 3 bases, leaving 4 bases of the junction unmatched. The CDR3 coding sequence is TGTGCCAGCAGTTTGCATAGCGGGGGGAACAATGAGCAGTTCTTC. Protein: CASSLHSGGNNEQFF.

The chain couples TRBV7-9 to TRBJ1-4, with 7 positions matching TRBD1. Germline V gene data show CDR1 as SEHNR and CDR2 as FQNEAQ (reference sequence). The J segment lost 3 bases and the V segment lost 4 bases, leaving 8 bases of the junction unmatched. There are 16 residues in the CDR3. The CDR3 spells CASSSPGGRSNEKLFF. CDR3 in DNA: TGTGCCAGCAGCTCCCCAGGGGGTCGATCTAATGAAAAACTGTTTTTT.

The chain links TRBV5-4 to TRBJ2-3; D may be TRBD2 (5 bases). CDR1 SGHNT and CDR2 YYREEE come from the germline V gene (reference sequence). The V gene lost 4 bases and the J gene lost 3 bases, with 15 bases spanning the gap. CDR3 length equals 15 residues. In DNA, the CDR3 is TGTGCCAGCAGCCCTCGGGGTAGATTTACAGATACGCAGTATTTT. Translating it yields CASSPRGRFTDTQYF.

The chain is built from TRBV5-8 and TRBJ1-2, with D possibly TRBD1 on 5 matching bases. Per germline, CDR1 SGHTS and CDR2 YDEGEE. Trimming left V 1 base short and J 6 bases short, with 10 bases between. The CDR3 length is 13 residues. DNA for the CDR3: TGTGCCAGCAGCTTGCCGGGGGAGAATGGCTACACCTTC. It translates to CASSLPGENGYTF.

The gene calls are TRBV6-5 and TRBJ1-2; no definite D call. Trimming left V 7 bases short and J 4 bases short, with 13 bases between. In germline, CDR1 is MNHEY, CDR2 SVGAGI. The length of the CDR3 is 13 residues. Written as DNA, the CDR3 is TGTGCCAGCACGGTAGGGAGATTCTATGGCTACACCTTC. It encodes CASTVGRFYGYTF.

The CDR3 protein is CAWSTKQGFFYGYTF. The CDR3 DNA follows: TGTGCCTGGAGTACTAAACAGGGATTTTTCTATGGCTACACCTTC. The chain has TRBV30 and TRBJ1-2; possibly TRBD1 for D (6 bases). The germline V and J ends were trimmed by 2 bases and 4 bases, with 17 bases remaining between them. The CDR3 is 15 residues long. CDR1 and CDR2 (germline): GTSNPN, SVGIG (reference sequence). Full variable domain (missing parts from reference TRBV30 and TRBJ1-2): SQTIHQWPATLVQPVGSPLSLECTVEGTSNPNLYWYRQAAGRGLQLLFYSVGIGQISSEVPQNLSASRPQDRQFILSSKKLLLSDSGFYLCAWSTKQGFFYGYTFGSGTRLTVV.

The chain links TRBV4-1 to TRBJ2-7; 10 nucleotides agree with TRBD2. Germline V CDR1 and CDR2: MGHRA, YSYEKL. The CDR3 extends over 18 amino acids. The junction had 13 bases not matched to a gene; V was cut back by 1 base and J by 4 bases. In nucleotides, the CDR3 is TGCGCCAGCAGCCAAGCCGCGTTGTTAGCGGGAGGTGTTTACGAGCAGTACTTC. Amino acids: CASSQAALLAGGVYEQYF.

This clone was observed a few times. The chain uses TRBV14 and TRBJ2-7; maybe TRBD1 (6 bases). Germline loops: CDR1 SGHDN, CDR2 FVKESK. CDR3 length: 16 residues. The V end lost 0 bases, the J end lost 5 bases, and 17 bases lay between the germline ends. The chain's CDR3 is CASSQDSWTALHEQYF. The CDR3 nucleotides are TGTGCCAGCAGCCAAGATTCCTGGACAGCTTTGCACGAGCAGTACTTC.

The rearrangement uses TRBV5-1 and TRBJ2-7, with D possibly being TRBD2 (5 bases). V was trimmed by 0 bases and J by 2 bases, leaving 15 bases between them. The CDR3 loop spans 16 amino acids. Germline V CDR1 and CDR2: SGHRS, YFSETQ. Here the CDR3 reads CASSLALRGRTYEQYF. Written as DNA, the CDR3 is TGCGCCAGCAGCTTGGCCTTACGAGGGCGAACCTACGAGCAGTACTTC.

This rearrangement joins TRBV5-4 to TRBJ2-5; 7 nucleotides agree with TRBD1. Germline trimming cut 1 base from V and 5 bases from J; bases unmatched to any gene: 8. The germline V gene encodes CDR1 SGHNT and CDR2 YYREEE (reference sequence). This CDR3 is 15 amino acids long. CDR3 coding DNA: TGTGCCAGCAGCTTGAACAGGGGTGGATTGGAGACCCAGTACTTC. This gives the protein CASSLNRGGLETQYF.

The V call is TRBV3-1 (or the pseudogene TRBV3-2), the J call TRBJ2-7; D remains unclear. The CDR3 runs 11 residues. Between the trimmed V and J ends, which lost 2 bases and 4 bases, there was a span of 3 bases. Germline loops: CDR1 LGHDT, CDR2 YNNKEL (reference sequence). In DNA, the CDR3 is TGTGCCAGCAGCCAATCATACGAGCAGTACTTC. Protein product: CASSQSYEQYF.

The table lists this clone with a few counts. This chain connects TRBV10-2 to TRBJ2-1; D not certain. The CDR3 runs to 12 residues. Germline values: CDR1 WSHSY, CDR2 SAAADI. Trimming removed 3 bases from V and 7 bases from J, with 7 bases in between. The CDR3 is CASSDTRNEQFF. The CDR3 nucleotides read TGCGCCAGCAGTGACACGCGGAATGAGCAGTTCTTC.

V usage is TRBV27 and J usage is TRBJ1-1; no firm D call. CDR3 length: 13 residues. V was trimmed by 6 bases and J by 4 bases, leaving 12 bases between them. Per the germline V gene, CDR1 is MNHEY and CDR2 is SMNVEV (reference sequence). The CDR3 DNA is TGTGCCAGCAGCCTTATACCGAGCACTGAAGCTTTCTTT. It encodes CASSLIPSTEAFF.

This chain uses TRBV28 with TRBJ2-5; D is perhaps TRBD2 (5 bases). CDR1 is MDHEN and CDR2 is SYDVKM in the germline V gene. The CDR3 spans 11 residues. The V end was cut by 5 bases, the J end by 7 bases, with 8 bases between. The CDR3 spells CASSEGRTQYF. CDR3 sequence (DNA): TGTGCCAGCAGTGAAGGGAGGACCCAGTACTTC. The variable domain in full, completed from reference TRBV28 and TRBJ2-5, reads DVKVTQSSRYLVKRTGEKVFLECVQDMDHENMFWYRQDPGLGLRLIYFSYDVKMKEKGDIPEGYSVSREKKERFSLILESASTNQTSMYLCASSEGRTQYFGPGTRLLVL.